This T cell receptor beta chain was found in a study of control samples from healthy donors and cancer patients (dated by TCRdb to 2019 to 2021). The library was built by means of the immunoSEQ multiplex PCR assay. Not all clones reach the TCRdb copy of this immuneACCESS table, which keeps in-frame sequences only. Checked studies attribute under half of the gap to unresolved V genes and leave the rest unexplained. For this sample there are under 200,000 clones; roughly 88% appear just once. The top ten clones comprise over 4% of the sample. Remarks on this clone: Its antigen specificity is not known. Base qualities are not at hand, and no much larger clone is one base apart.

From a lookup of the germline V gene, CDR1 and CDR2 are SGDLS and YYNGEE. CDR3 length: 14 amino acids, cysteine to phenylalanine. CDR3 DNA is the only sequence kept; it has 42 bases, read in frame from the first base. The trim is 3 bases for V and 7 bases for J, with a gap of 11 bases between the germline ends. This receptor was identified in a woman between 25 and 40 years old in good health. The sequencing sample was made of blood. The chain joins TRBV9 to TRBJ1-6, with no confidently assigned D gene. For the CDR3, the sequence is CASSDGFGNSPLHF. Read as DNA, the sequence is TGTGCCAGCAGCGATGGATTCGGGAATTCACCCCTCCACTTT.